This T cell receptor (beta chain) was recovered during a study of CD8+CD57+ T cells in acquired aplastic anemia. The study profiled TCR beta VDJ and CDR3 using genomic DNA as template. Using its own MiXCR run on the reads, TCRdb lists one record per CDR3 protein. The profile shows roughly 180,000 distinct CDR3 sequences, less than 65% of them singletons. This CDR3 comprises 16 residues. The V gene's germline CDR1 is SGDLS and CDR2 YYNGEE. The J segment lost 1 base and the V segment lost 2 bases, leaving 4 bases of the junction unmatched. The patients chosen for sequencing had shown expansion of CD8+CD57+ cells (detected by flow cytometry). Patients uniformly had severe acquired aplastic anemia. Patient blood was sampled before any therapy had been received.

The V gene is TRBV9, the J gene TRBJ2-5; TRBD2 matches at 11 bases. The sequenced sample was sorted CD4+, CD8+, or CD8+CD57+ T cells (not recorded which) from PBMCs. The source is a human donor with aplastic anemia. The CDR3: CASSVSGTSGQETQYF. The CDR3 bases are TGTGCCAGCAGCGTCTCCGGGACTAGCGGCCAAGAGACCCAGTACTTC. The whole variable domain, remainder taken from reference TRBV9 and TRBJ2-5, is DSGVTQTPKHLITATGQRVTLRCSPRSGDLSVYWYQQSLDQGLQFLIQYYNGEERAKGNILERFSAQQFPDLHSELNLSSLELGDSALYFCASSVSGTSGQETQYFGPGTRLLVL.